What follows are 5 T cell receptor beta chains derived from one specimen sequenced in a study of OX40 agonist ivuxolimab in advanced cancers. This table comes from immunoSEQ multiplex PCR, and its TCRdb copy is limited to in-frame clones, with some not included. The sample consists of around 95,000 clones, approximately 89% of them appearing once. Here the sequenced sample was CD4+ or CD8+ T cells sorted from blood, taken in a trial of the OX40 agonist ivuxolimab. These receptors originate from an adult with an advanced solid tumor such as melanoma, head and neck, liver or kidney cancer.

This clone was observed a handful of times. J is TRBJ1-5 and V is TRBV19; the match to TRBD1 covers 7 bases. The CDR3 runs to 15 residues. Germline CDR1 and CDR2: LNHDA and SQIVND (reference sequence). Trimming cost V 6 bases and J 0 bases; bases outside gene matches: 5. CDR3 DNA sequence: TGTGCCAGTAGCAATGACAGGGTTAGCAATCAGCCCCAGCATTTT. Its translation: CASSNDRVSNQPQHF.

The gene calls are TRBV11-3 and TRBJ2-7; 7 bases align to TRBD1. The J segment lost 1 base and the V segment lost 5 bases, leaving 8 bases of the junction unmatched. Germline-derived CDR1 and CDR2 are SGHNT and YENEEA. This CDR3 is 15 amino acids long. The CDR3 DNA is TGTGCCAGCAGCGGACAACAGGGGTCGTCCTACGAGCAGTACTTC. It specifies CASSGQQGSSYEQYF.

The count of this clone is one. The chain employs TRBV11-2 and TRBJ1-2, with D perhaps matching TRBD1 (6 bases). V was trimmed by 5 bases and J by 7 bases, leaving 14 bases between them. Germline lookup yields CDR1 SGHAT and CDR2 FQNNGV. The CDR3 totals 13 residues. CDR3 DNA: TGTGCCAGCAGCGCGGGACACGGGTTTGGCTACACCTTC. It is translated as CASSAGHGFGYTF.

The V and J genes are TRBV30 and TRBJ2-7, with 9 bases lining up with TRBD2. The V gene end was trimmed by 2 bases and the J gene end by 2 bases; junction bases not matched to a gene: 4. Germline V lookup: CDR1 GTSNPN, CDR2 SVGIG (reference sequence). CDR3 length: 14 residues. CDR3 DNA: TGTGCCTGGAGTCGTAGCGGGGGAGCCTACGAGCAGTACTTC. Protein: CAWSRSGGAYEQYF.

The J gene is TRBJ2-1, the V gene TRBV7-9; TRBD2 matches at 12 bases. V was clipped by 7 bases and J by 9 bases; unmatched bases: 19. This CDR3 is 18 amino acids long. CDR1 is SEHNR, CDR2 FQNEAQ, per germline (reference sequence). Here the CDR3 DNA reads TGTGCCAGCAACCGACCCGGGCGGGCTAGCGGGAGGGCCGTTGAGCAGTTCTTC. Translated, it gives CASNRPGRASGRAVEQFF.